Listed below are T cell receptor beta chains from one sample, sequenced in a study of Tregs in tolerant kidney transplant recipients. Method: immunoSEQ multiplex PCR; TCRdb's copy keeps in-frame clones and lacks some. The table records 95,000 or so clones, 93% of them present only once. This specimen consisted of CD4+ T cells from blood (PBMCs), obtained 12 months after the transplant. All receptors derive from a human patient who received a combined kidney and bone marrow transplant. Some T cells may be transferred from the graft donor. Both conserved end residues are part of each CDR3. Fields, in order: clone size, CDR3 length, D gene, V gene, J gene, CDR3 protein, CDR3 DNA. A D gene is named only where the DNA matches it firmly. Clone size is given for some rows only: seen once, a few or many times, or a class if the clone is expanded.

>NA|15|TRBD2|TRBV5-1|TRBJ2-1
CASSLAAGHYNEQFF
TGCGCCAGCAGCTTAGCAGCGGGGCATTACAATGAGCAGTTCTTC
>NA|18|NA|TRBV7-2|TRBJ1-6
CASSLAPRGSSYNSPLHF
TGTGCCAGCAGCTTAGCGCCCCGAGGTAGCTCCTATAATTCACCCCTCCACTTT
>NA|17|TRBD1|TRBV5-4|TRBJ1-1
CASSLGGGSFGNTEAFF
TGTGCCAGCAGCTTGGGAGGGGGCTCCTTCGGGAACACTGAAGCTTTCTTT
>NA|17|TRBD2|TRBV15|TRBJ2-5
CATSSYPGLAAQETQYF
TGTGCCACCAGCAGTTATCCGGGACTAGCGGCACAAGAGACCCAGTACTTC
>NA|15|TRBD1|TRBV10-3|TRBJ1-2
CAITHGQGNNYGYTF
TGTGCCATCACCCATGGACAGGGTAATAACTATGGCTACACCTTC
>NA|11|NA|TRBV28|TRBJ1-1
CASRRRTEAFF
TGTGCCAGCAGGCGTCGCACTGAAGCTTTCTTT
>few|13|NA|TRBV4-3|TRBJ1-6
CASSQQGNSPLHF
TGCGCCAGCAGCCAGCAGGGGAATTCACCCCTCCACTTT
>NA|15|TRBD1|TRBV19|TRBJ2-7
CASSIGTGGVYEQYF
TGTGCCAGTAGTATAGGTACAGGGGGCGTCTACGAGCAGTACTTC
>NA|15|NA|TRBV5-1|TRBJ1-4
CASSLVGGGSEKLFF
TGCGCCAGCAGCTTGGTGGGTGGCGGTAGTGAAAAACTGTTTTTT
>NA|16|TRBD2|TRBV7-2|TRBJ2-1
CASSSSSGGWYNEQFF
TGTGCCAGCAGCTCCTCTAGCGGTGGGTGGTACAATGAGCAGTTCTTC
>NA|14|TRBD1|TRBV10-3|TRBJ1-1
CAISGGQMNTEAFF
TGTGCCATAAGTGGGGGACAGATGAACACTGAAGCTTTCTTT
>NA|13|NA|TRBV28|TRBJ2-7
CASSSGGRYEQYF
TGTGCCAGCAGTTCTGGGGGCCGCTACGAGCAGTACTTC
>NA|16|TRBD2|TRBV13|TRBJ2-1
CASSSRTSGRYNEQFF
TGTGCCAGCAGCTCCCGGACTAGCGGGAGGTACAATGAGCAGTTCTTC
>NA|16|TRBD2|TRBV6-6|TRBJ2-7
CASSFYGGSGSYEQYF
TGTGCCAGCAGTTTCTACGGGGGGTCGGGGTCCTACGAGCAGTACTTC
>NA|15|NA|TRBV11-3|TRBJ2-7
CASSPPGVSGYEQYF
TGTGCCAGCAGCCCCCCGGGTGTCTCGGGCTACGAGCAGTACTTC
>NA|15|TRBD2|TRBV7-9|TRBJ2-7
CASIDLGREGNCQYF
TGTGCCAGCATCGACCTGGGAAGGGAGGGAAATTGTCAGTACTTC
>NA|16|NA|TRBV2|TRBJ1-2
CASSESGAGMGYGYTF
TGTGCCAGCAGTGAAAGTGGCGCGGGAATGGGCTATGGCTACACCTTC
>once|15|NA|TRBV5-1|TRBJ2-1
CASSPGQSTYNEQFF
TGCGCCAGCAGCCCCGGACAGTCCACCTACAATGAGCAGTTCTTC
>NA|15|TRBD2|TRBV6-5|TRBJ2-5
CASSSTSGRAETQYF
TGTGCCAGCAGTTCGACTAGCGGGAGGGCAGAGACCCAGTACTTC
>NA|14|NA|TRBV18|TRBJ1-3
CASSRPGAGNTIYF
TGTGCCAGCTCACGTCCCGGGGCTGGAAACACCATATATTTT
>NA|15|NA|TRBV7-8|TRBJ2-7
CASSRRNGQTYEQYF
TGTGCCAGCAGCCGAAGGAACGGACAGACCTACGAGCAGTACTTC
>NA|15|TRBD1|TRBV9|TRBJ1-2
CASSVDWTGTYGYTF
TGTGCCAGCAGCGTAGATTGGACAGGAACGTATGGCTACACCTTC
>NA|14|NA|TRBV30|TRBJ2-7
CAWSVSGGSREQYF
TGTGCCTGGAGTGTTAGCGGCGGGTCCCGGGAGCAGTACTTC
>NA|15|TRBD2|TRBV7-2|TRBJ2-5
CASSISGGPQETQYF
TGTGCCAGCAGCATAAGCGGGGGTCCCCAAGAGACCCAGTACTTC
>NA|15|TRBD2|TRBV11-3|TRBJ2-7
CTSSLPGLAIYEQYF
TGTACCAGCAGCTTACCGGGACTAGCGATTTACGAGCAGTACTTC
>NA|13|TRBD1|TRBV27|TRBJ2-7
CASSSRGPYEQYF
TGTGCCAGCAGTTCGAGGGGGCCTTACGAGCAGTACTTC
>NA|15|NA|TRBV7-3|TRBJ2-2
CASSPYPSGAGELFF
TGTGCCAGCAGCCCTTACCCGTCGGGGGCCGGGGAGCTGTTTTTT
>NA|15|TRBD2|TRBV5-1|TRBJ2-1
CASSQLASSYNEQFF
TGCGCCAGCAGCCAACTAGCGAGCTCCTACAATGAGCAGTTCTTC
>NA|16|TRBD1|TRBV30|TRBJ1-2
CAWSVVGDRGNYGYTF
TGTGCCTGGAGTGTAGTCGGGGACAGGGGAAACTATGGCTACACCTTC
>once|12|NA|TRBV18|TRBJ2-7
CASSPLFYEQYF
TGTGCCAGCTCACCCCTTTTCTACGAGCAGTACTTC
>NA|14|TRBD2|TRBV5-4|TRBJ2-3
CASSWIAGGVTQYF
TGTGCCAGCAGCTGGATAGCGGGAGGGGTTACGCAGTATTTT
>NA|16|NA|TRBV10-1|TRBJ1-5
CASSEGGRRINQPQHF
TGCGCCAGCAGTGAGGGTGGGCGACGAATCAATCAGCCCCAGCATTTT
>NA|14|NA|TRBV5-1|TRBJ2-6
CASSGNTGANVLAF
TGCGCCAGCAGCGGGAACACTGGGGCCAACGTCCTGGCTTTC
>NA|14|NA|TRBV5-1|TRBJ1-2
CASSLVWSGDGYTF
TGCGCCAGCAGCTTGGTATGGTCAGGTGATGGCTACACCTTC
>NA|17|TRBD1|TRBV10-1|TRBJ1-1
CASSRTGGWMVDTEAFF
TGCGCCAGCAGTAGGACAGGGGGTTGGATGGTCGACACTGAAGCTTTCTTT
>NA|15|NA|TRBV28|TRBJ1-5
CASSTGWRGNQPQHF
TGTGCCAGCAGTACTGGGTGGAGGGGCAATCAGCCCCAGCATTTT
>NA|15|TRBD1|TRBV28|TRBJ1-5
CASSLRGTGSQPQHF
TGTGCCAGCAGTTTACGCGGGACAGGGAGTCAGCCCCAGCATTTT
>NA|14|TRBD2|TRBV5-1|TRBJ2-5
CASRRREGRETQYF
TGCGCCAGCAGACGGCGGGAGGGCCGGGAGACCCAGTACTTC
>NA|14|TRBD1|TRBV28|TRBJ2-5
CASTERRGLATQYF
TGTGCCAGCACCGAACGCAGGGGGCTTGCGACCCAGTACTTC
>NA|15|TRBD2|TRBV9|TRBJ2-1
CASSVEPSGRNEQFF
TGTGCCAGCAGCGTAGAGCCTAGCGGGAGGAATGAGCAGTTCTTC
>NA|18|NA|TRBV7-3|TRBJ2-3
CASSSPGQASSSTDTQYF
TGTGCCAGCAGCTCACCCGGCCAGGCGTCTTCGAGCACAGATACGCAGTATTTT
>NA|15|TRBD2|TRBV6-1|TRBJ2-7
CASKRGLVAPNEQYF
TGTGCCAGCAAAAGGGGACTAGTTGCCCCTAACGAGCAGTACTTC
>once|13|NA|TRBV4-3|TRBJ1-3
CASSYFSGNTIYF
TGCGCCAGCAGTTACTTCTCCGGAAACACCATATATTTT
>NA|14|TRBD2|TRBV14|TRBJ2-7
CASRPSGGGYEQYF
TGTGCCAGCAGACCTAGCGGTGGAGGTTACGAGCAGTACTTC
>NA|15|TRBD1|TRBV7-3|TRBJ2-5
CASSQDRGRFETQYF
TGTGCCAGCAGCCAGGACAGGGGGCGATTTGAGACCCAGTACTTC
>NA|14|TRBD1|TRBV18|TRBJ2-4
CASSSGTGKNIQYF
TGTGCCAGCTCCTCCGGGACAGGAAAAAACATTCAGTACTTC
>NA|16|TRBD2|TRBV4-1|TRBJ2-3
CASSQVRGSNTDTQYF
TGCGCCAGCAGCCAAGTGCGGGGGTCCAACACAGATACGCAGTATTTT
>NA|20|TRBD2|TRBV4-2|TRBJ2-2
CASSLTPWTSGRLNTGELFF
TGTGCCAGCAGCCTTACCCCTTGGACTAGCGGGAGACTAAACACCGGGGAGCTGTTTTTT
>NA|14|NA|TRBV6-1|TRBJ1-1
CASRDSLMNTEAFF
TGTGCCAGCAGGGACAGCCTTATGAACACTGAAGCTTTCTTT
>NA|16|NA|TRBV4-3|TRBJ2-3
CASSPLGAPSTDTQYF
TGCGCCAGCAGCCCCCTGGGGGCTCCTAGCACAGATACGCAGTATTTT
>few|12|TRBD1|TRBV10-3|TRBJ2-7
CAIGTGAYEQYF
TGTGCCATCGGGACAGGGGCCTACGAGCAGTACTTC
>NA|14|TRBD1|TRBV13|TRBJ1-2
CASTEGGQTYGYTF
TGTGCCAGCACCGAAGGGGGACAGACCTATGGCTACACCTTC
>NA|16|TRBD1|TRBV30|TRBJ1-6
CAWRRQGYSYNSPLHF
TGTGCCTGGAGGCGACAGGGCTACTCCTATAATTCACCCCTCCACTTT
>NA|13|NA|TRBV25-1|TRBJ1-2
CASSEVREYGYTF
TGTGCCAGCAGTGAAGTCAGGGAATATGGCTACACCTTC
>NA|15|TRBD2|TRBV9|TRBJ2-5
CASSVDFQRGGKQYF
TGTGCCAGCAGCGTAGATTTCCAGCGGGGGGGAAAACAGTACTTC
>NA|13|NA|TRBV7-3|TRBJ2-3
CASKAGSTDTQYF
TGTGCCAGCAAGGCGGGGAGCACAGATACGCAGTATTTT
>NA|17|TRBD2|TRBV9|TRBJ2-1
CASSPRLAVSSYNEQFF
TGTGCCAGCAGCCCCCGCCTAGCGGTGAGCTCCTACAATGAGCAGTTCTTC
>NA|17|NA|TRBV16|TRBJ1-5
CASSHLAGTYSNQPQHF
TGTGCCAGCAGCCATCTCGCAGGTACATATAGCAATCAGCCCCAGCATTTT